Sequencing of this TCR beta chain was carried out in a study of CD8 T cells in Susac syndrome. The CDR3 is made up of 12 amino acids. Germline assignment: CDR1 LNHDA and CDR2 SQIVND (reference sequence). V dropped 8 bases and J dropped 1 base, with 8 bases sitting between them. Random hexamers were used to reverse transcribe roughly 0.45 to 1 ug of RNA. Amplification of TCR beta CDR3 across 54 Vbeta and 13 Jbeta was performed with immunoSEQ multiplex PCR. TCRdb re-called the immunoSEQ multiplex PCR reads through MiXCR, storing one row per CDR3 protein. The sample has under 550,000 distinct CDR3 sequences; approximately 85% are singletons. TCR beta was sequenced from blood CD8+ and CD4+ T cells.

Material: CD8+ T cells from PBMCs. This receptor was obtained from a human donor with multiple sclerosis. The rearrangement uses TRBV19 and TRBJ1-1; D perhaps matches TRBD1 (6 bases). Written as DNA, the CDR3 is TGTGCCAGTGCGACAGGGAACACTGAAGCTTTCTTT. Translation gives CASATGNTEAFF.